The 2 T cell receptor beta chains below come from one sample, sequenced in a study of control samples from healthy donors and cancer patients. Sequencing used immunoSEQ multiplex PCR; TCRdb keeps in-frame clones, though not all of them. Altogether about 110,000 clones are present, 70% to 90% being singletons, with the ten largest covering 3.7%. Sequencing was carried out using PBMCs. The receptors stem from a woman in her fifties or sixties with lung cancer.

The CDR3 sequence: CASSLDGVSGNTEAFF. CDR3 coding DNA: TGCGCCAGCAGCTTGGATGGGGTCTCGGGGAACACTGAAGCTTTCTTT. The J gene is TRBJ1-1, the V gene TRBV5-1; no clear D. Trimming took 0 bases from V and 1 from J, leaving 13 bases between them. The CDR3 is 16 amino acids. Germline V gene sequence: CDR1 SGHRS, CDR2 YFSETQ.

This chain links TRBV27 with TRBJ2-7, with 10 nucleotides matching TRBD2. Germline V gene sequence: CDR1 MNHEY, CDR2 SMNVEV (reference sequence). The CDR3 covers 14 residues. Trimming removed 8 bases from V and 7 bases from J; junction bases left unmatched: 11. CDR3: CASLDLAGAREQYF. The CDR3 nucleotides are TGTGCCAGCTTGGACCTAGCGGGAGCGCGGGAGCAGTACTTC.